This T cell receptor beta chain was identified during a study of PD-1 blockade in classical Hodgkin lymphoma. Germline lookup yields CDR1 LNHDA and CDR2 SQIVND (reference sequence). The germline V and J ends were trimmed by 8 bases and 3 bases, with 17 bases remaining between them. CDR3 length: 14 amino acids. Using immunoSEQ multiplex PCR, the repertoire was profiled, and TCRdb retains in-frame clones only, with some absent. The data hold roughly 64,000 clones, with approximately 94% observed a single time. In the case of this clone: The antigen remains unidentified.

Time point here: cycle 4 day 1 (C4D1), after 5 to 7 weeks of nivolumab. With no exception, relapse followed autologous stem cell transplantation in all patients, and brentuximab vedotin exposure varied. Broader study findings: For complete responders, baseline diversity was comparable to that of newly diagnosed patients. By C4D1, diversity of CD4+ TCRs had risen significantly, whereas that of CD8+ TCRs had not.

The clonotype comes from a human donor with classical Hodgkin lymphoma. The source was peripheral blood mononuclear cells (PBMCs), collected before the fourth cycle of nivolumab. This chain uses TRBV19 with TRBJ2-7; D gene unclear. The CDR3 sequence: CASSSGNDFYEQYF. The CDR3 coding sequence is TGTGCCAGTTCATCAGGCAACGATTTCTACGAGCAGTACTTC.